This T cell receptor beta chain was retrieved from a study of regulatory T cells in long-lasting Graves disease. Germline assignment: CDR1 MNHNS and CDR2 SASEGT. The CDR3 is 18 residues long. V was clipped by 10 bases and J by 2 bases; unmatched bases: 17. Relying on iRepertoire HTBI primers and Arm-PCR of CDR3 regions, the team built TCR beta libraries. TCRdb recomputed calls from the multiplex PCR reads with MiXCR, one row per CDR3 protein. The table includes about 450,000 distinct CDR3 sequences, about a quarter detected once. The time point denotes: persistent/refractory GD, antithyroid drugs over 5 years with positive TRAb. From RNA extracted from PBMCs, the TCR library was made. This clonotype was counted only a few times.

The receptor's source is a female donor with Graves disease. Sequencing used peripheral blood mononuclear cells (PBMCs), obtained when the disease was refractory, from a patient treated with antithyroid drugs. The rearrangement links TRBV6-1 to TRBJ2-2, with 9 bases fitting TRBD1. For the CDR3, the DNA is TGTGCCACAGGACGCTCAGAAGGGGACAGGGTTAACACCGGGGAGCTGTTTTTT. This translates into CATGRSEGDRVNTGELFF.